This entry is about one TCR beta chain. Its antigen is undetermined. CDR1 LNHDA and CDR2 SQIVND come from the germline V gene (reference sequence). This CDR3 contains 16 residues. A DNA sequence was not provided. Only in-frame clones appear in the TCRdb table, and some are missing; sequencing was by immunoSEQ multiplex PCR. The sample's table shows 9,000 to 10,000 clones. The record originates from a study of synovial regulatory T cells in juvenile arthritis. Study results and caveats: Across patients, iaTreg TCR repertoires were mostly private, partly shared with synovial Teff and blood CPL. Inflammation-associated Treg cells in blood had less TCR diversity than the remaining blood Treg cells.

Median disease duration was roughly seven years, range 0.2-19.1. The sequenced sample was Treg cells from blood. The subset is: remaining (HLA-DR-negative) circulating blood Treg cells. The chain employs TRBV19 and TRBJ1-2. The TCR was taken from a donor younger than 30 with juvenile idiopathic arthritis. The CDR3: CASSFRERLRVYGYTF.